The rows below give T cell receptor beta chains drawn from one sample of a study of T cells after yellow fever vaccination. From the 5' RACE reads, TCRdb called clonotypes with MiXCR, one entry per CDR3 protein. The sample carries over 300,000 distinct CDR3 sequences, about 3.5% recorded once. Sequenced here: PBMCs, sampled on the day of the yellow fever booster vaccination. The receptor set was obtained from a man between 18 and 29 years old who received the YFV17D yellow fever vaccine. CDR3s include the opening cysteine and the closing phenylalanine or tryptophan. Each record gives: V gene, D gene, clone size, J gene, CDR3 protein, CDR3 DNA. D genes are given only for firm matches. Part of the rows lack a size; the others show once, few, many or a class for expanded clones.

>TRBV3-1|-|many|TRBJ2-1
CASSPSLGLHEQFF
TGTGCCAGCAGCCCAAGTCTGGGGTTACATGAGCAGTTCTTC
>TRBV7-9|-|many|TRBJ1-4
CASSSQAAVGEKLFF
TGTGCCAGCAGCTCCCAGGCGGCAGTTGGCGAAAAACTGTTTTTT
>TRBV7-2|-|few|TRBJ1-1
CASSLGTGDAFF
TGTGCCAGCAGCTTAGGGACGGGGGATGCTTTCTTT
>TRBV5-1|-|many|TRBJ1-2
CASSLARDGRYGYTF
TGCGCCAGCAGCTTGGCCAGGGACGGAAGATATGGCTACACCTTC
>TRBV3-1|TRBD2|-|TRBJ2-3
CASSPLAGGITDTQYF
TGTGCCAGCAGCCCCTTAGCGGGGGGCATCACAGATACGCAGTATTTT
>TRBV24-1|-|many|TRBJ2-3
CATSGPSVANTDTQYF
TGTGCCACCAGTGGTCCCTCGGTAGCGAACACAGATACGCAGTATTTT
>TRBV27|TRBD1|many|TRBJ2-1
CASSPEDRGSSYNEQFF
TGTGCCAGCAGTCCGGAAGACAGGGGAAGCTCCTACAATGAGCAGTTCTTC
>TRBV20-1|TRBD2|many|TRBJ2-1
CSALGLGNEQFF
TGCAGTGCCCTAGGACTAGGTAATGAGCAGTTCTTC
>TRBV12-3/TRBV12-4|TRBD1|-|TRBJ1-4
CASSWSRQGGEKLFF
TGTGCCAGCAGTTGGTCGAGGCAGGGGGGTGAAAAACTGTTTTTT
>TRBV7-2|-|many|TRBJ2-3
CASSLPPDSFLGTQYF
TGTGCCAGCAGCCTCCCACCCGACTCCTTCCTGGGGACGCAGTATTTT
>TRBV12-3/TRBV12-4|-|many|TRBJ2-1
CASSLWGDRYNEQFF
TGTGCCAGCAGTTTATGGGGGGATAGGTACAATGAGCAGTTCTTC
>TRBV7-9|-|many|TRBJ1-3
CASSSISGNTIYF
TGTGCCAGCTCCTCTATCTCTGGAAACACCATATATTTT
>TRBV7-2|-|few|TRBJ1-6
CASSLLTENSPLHF
TGTGCCAGCAGCTTATTAACGGAAAATTCACCCCTCCACTTT
>TRBV5-4|TRBD1|few|TRBJ1-1
CASSLIGTADTEAFF
TGTGCCAGCAGCTTGATTGGGACAGCAGACACTGAAGCTTTCTTT
>TRBV5-6|-|many|TRBJ2-2
CASSLVTPGTGELFF
TGTGCCAGCAGCTTGGTCACCCCGGGCACCGGGGAGCTGTTTTTT
>TRBV6-6|-|many|TRBJ2-5
CASNTPGPGATQYF
TGTGCCAGCAATACCCCGGGGCCCGGAGCGACCCAGTACTTC
>TRBV10-2|-|many|TRBJ2-3
CASSVGADTQYF
TGCGCCAGCAGTGTAGGGGCAGATACGCAGTATTTT
>TRBV2|TRBD1|few|TRBJ2-7
CASSDRGQGREPSYEQYF
TGTGCCAGCAGTGATCGCGGACAGGGAAGGGAACCTTCCTACGAGCAGTACTTC
>TRBV5-4|-|-|TRBJ2-1
CASRPGGRGGASYNEQFF
TGTGCCAGCAGGCCCGGTGGCCGTGGGGGGGCTTCCTACAATGAGCAGTTCTTC
>TRBV12-3/TRBV12-4|-|many|TRBJ1-2
CASSWGGGYTF
TGTGCCAGCAGTTGGGGGGGTGGCTACACCTTC
>TRBV7-9|-|many|TRBJ2-7
CASSRHPYEQYF
TGTGCCAGCAGCCGGCACCCCTACGAGCAGTACTTC
>TRBV5-1|TRBD2|-|TRBJ2-5
CASTTSGFPQETQYF
TGCGCCAGTACGACTAGCGGTTTTCCTCAAGAGACCCAGTACTTC
>TRBV4-1|-|few|TRBJ1-6
CASSQADRGAPLHF
TGCGCCAGCAGCCAAGCTGATCGAGGTGCACCCCTCCACTTT
>TRBV7-2|-|-|TRBJ1-1
CASSLRGTISTEAFF
TGTGCCAGCAGCTTACGGGGCACCATTAGCACTGAAGCTTTCTTT
>TRBV7-8|-|many|TRBJ1-6
CASSFWSSPLHF
TGTGCCAGCAGCTTTTGGAGCTCACCCCTCCACTTT
>TRBV24-1|-|few|TRBJ1-2
CATSDSGYGYTF
TGTGCCACCAGTGATTCCGGCTATGGCTACACCTTC
>TRBV5-4|-|few|TRBJ1-1
CASSPRRPDSEAFF
TGTGCCAGCAGCCCCAGGAGACCAGACTCCGAAGCTTTCTTT
>TRBV5-1|-|-|TRBJ1-1
CASSPMTLNTEAFF
TGCGCCAGCAGCCCTATGACCTTGAACACTGAAGCTTTCTTT
>TRBV6-6|-|many|TRBJ2-1
CASSYGASESYNEQFF
TGTGCCAGCAGTTACGGTGCTTCCGAGTCCTACAATGAGCAGTTCTTC